This TCR beta chain was observed in a study of post-analysis software for immune sequencing data. Study-wide findings and caveats: About five TRBV segments, including TRBV5-6, TRBV5-1 and TRBV20-1, were more frequent in patients than controls.

Details on this clonotype: Its antigen is unknown.

The CDR3 length is 13 residues. Germline V lookup: CDR1 MRHNA, CDR2 SNTAGT. Trimming took 1 base from V and 6 from J, leaving 7 bases between them. Every TCR beta cDNA library bore unique molecular identifiers. From the PCR reads, TCRdb called clonotypes with MiXCR, one entry per CDR3 protein. Here the sample spans about half a million distinct CDR3 sequences, around 40% being singletons. The chain has TRBV6-4 and TRBJ2-1; perhaps TRBD1 as D (6 bases). This sequence originates from a girl between 5 and 17 years old with multiple sclerosis. The specimen was blood. The CDR3 region is CASSDFRGNEQFF. The CDR3, as DNA: TGTGCCAGCAGTGACTTCAGGGGCAATGAGCAGTTCTTC.